This entry features one TCR beta chain sequence. No antigen is known for it. The CDR3 is 16 residues long. Germline CDR1 reads SGHNT; CDR2 reads YENEEA. Losses at the gene ends were 2 bases for V and 4 bases for J; bases not matched to a gene: 5. The record originates from a study of cytomegalovirus exposure and HLA in healthy donors. Points from the study as a whole: The listing of 150 to 200 TCR beta chains classed them as cytomegalovirus-associated. Cytomegalovirus status was reportedly diagnosed by the classifier with high sensitivity and specificity. Most TCR sequences were uncommon, yet certain public TCRs appeared in many donors.

TCRdb's copy holds only in-frame clones and misses some; the assay was immunoSEQ multiplex PCR. The table has under 150,000 clones, approximately 86% seen once. The clonotype comes from a man aged 18 to 29 in good health and CMV-seropositive. The sample was PBMCs. V gene TRBV11-3 combines with J gene TRBJ2-2; 9 nucleotides match TRBD2. CDR3 protein: CASSLRLAGITGELFF. In nucleotides, the CDR3 is TGTGCCAGCAGCTTACGCCTAGCGGGGATCACCGGGGAGCTGTTTTTT.